This TCR beta chain was sequenced during a study of T cell responses to AZD1222 COVID-19 vaccine (dated by TCRdb to the early 2020s). For context, the study as a whole: AZD1222 recipients with second doses at about 4 weeks or about 12 weeks were pooled, because spike-specific TCR depth and breadth did not differ between schedules. A total of roughly 240 trial participants underwent TCR sequencing, of whom some 210 received two doses of AZD1222 and some 26 received two doses of the MenACWY control vaccine. Trial participants were enrolled by age into subgroups of 18-55, 56-69 and 70-plus years, and about 150, 27 and 61 TCR-sequenced participants, respectively, were included in these subgroups.

The meaning of the sample's time point label: baseline before first vaccination. Vaccinee samples were obtained from the UK trials COV001 and COV002, which included a single-blind randomized controlled phase 2/3 trial of AZD1222 (ChAdOx1 nCoV-19) in healthy adults. For TCRbeta chain sequencing, PBMC samples were collected from trial participants at day 0 and at day 28 after the second dose. Concerning this clone: There is no known antigen for this receptor. No base-level quality is on record; no much larger clone is a single base apart.

The CDR3 regions of human TCRbeta chains were analyzed by immunosequencing. In the paper's pipeline: Repertoire TCRs were checked for matches against a reference library of SARS-CoV-2-specific TCRs that had been generated using the MIRA antigen-specificity platform. Breadth was defined as the fraction of unique TCRs that were SARS-CoV-2-associated, and depth was defined as the fraction of total T cells that were SARS-CoV-2-associated. Each spike-specific TCR was assigned to its reactive spike region and to a CD4 or CD8 class using the MIRA data. Log10-transformed breadth and depth values were compared by one-way ANOVA with Sidak's multiple comparisons tests. In TCRdb, the immuneACCESS table is reduced to in-frame sequences with V and J assigned. These tables do not hold every clone; where another copy was compared, an unresolved V gene accounts for under half, and the others remain unexplained. V and J calls and clone size are copied from that table; D and trimming were computed from the DNA. Here the sample has more than 70,000 clones; 90% occur a single time. Jointly, the top ten make up 4.2% of the sample.

What the authors observed across the whole study: Conclusions about previously exposed vaccinees were limited because only a handful of AZD1222 recipients were SARS-CoV-2 seropositive at baseline. Epitopes outside the regions mutated in the B.1.351 and B.1.1.7 variants were reportedly recognized by nearly half of the unique spike-specific TCRs. Participants were mostly white British, with more females than males. The authors suggested clonal diversity may have been underestimated. Vaccine-associated CD4 TCRs spanned the whole spike protein, with dominant responses in regions 160-218 and 743-854. A significant rise in spike-specific TCR breadth and depth was observed after two AZD1222 doses relative to day 0 and relative to MenACWY recipients. The 56-69-year group was small, and its depth increase did not reach significance, likely because of low power. Because no samples from the day 14 peak response were available, repertoires could be characterized only after the peak T cell response.

The clonotype originates from an adult in good health. Material: peripheral blood, obtained on day 0 of AZD1222 vaccination.

The CDR3 here reads CASRETGAYYTEAFF. The nucleotide sequence is given as TGTGCCAGTAGAGAGACAGGGGCATATTACACTGAAGCTTTCTTT. The sequence is built from TRBV19 and TRBJ1-1; TRBD1 fits 8 bases in the junction. CDR1 is given as LNHDA and CDR2 as SQIVND, both from the germline V gene (reference sequence). The CDR3, cysteine through phenylalanine, is 15 amino acids long. The sequence is cut down to CDR3 DNA, 45 bases in frame from base 1. The V end gives up 6 bases and the J end 3 bases, leaving 9 bases in the junction not matched to a gene.